This T cell receptor beta chain was sequenced for a study of monozygotic twins with inflammatory bowel disease. The CDR3 spans 15 residues. Germline V lookup: CDR1 SEHNR, CDR2 FQNEAQ (reference sequence). A template switching step added UMIs, each with a 6-nucleotide sample barcode. No DNA is given; TCRdb re-called the 5' RACE reads and lists each CDR3 protein once. This sample's clone table lists 190,000 or so distinct CDR3 sequences. The receptor was isolated from a human donor with ulcerative colitis or Crohn's disease, or a healthy co-twin of an affected twin (not recorded which). The chain links TRBV7-9 to TRBJ2-3. The source material was blood. CDR3 sequence: CASSLSGFGTDTQYF. The full variable domain, with the rest looked up from reference TRBV7-9 and TRBJ2-3, is DTGVSQNPRHKITKRGQNVTFRCDPISEHNRLYWYRQTLGQGPEFLTYFQNEAQLEKSRLLSDRFSAERPKGSFSTLEIQRTEQGDSAMYLCASSLSGFGTDTQYFGPGTRLTVL.